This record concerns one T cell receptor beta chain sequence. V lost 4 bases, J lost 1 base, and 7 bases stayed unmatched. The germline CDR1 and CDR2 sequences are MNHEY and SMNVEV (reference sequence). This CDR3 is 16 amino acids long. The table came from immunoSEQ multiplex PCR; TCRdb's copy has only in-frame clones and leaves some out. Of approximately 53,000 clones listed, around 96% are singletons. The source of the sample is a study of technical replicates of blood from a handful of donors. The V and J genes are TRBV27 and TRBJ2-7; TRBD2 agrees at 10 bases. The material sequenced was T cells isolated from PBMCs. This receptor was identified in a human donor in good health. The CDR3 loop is CASSSISSGRSYEQYF. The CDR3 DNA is TGTGCCAGCAGTTCAATCTCTAGCGGGAGATCCTACGAGCAGTACTTC.